This TCR beta chain was obtained from a study of T cells in tuberculosis. The wider study: CD1B tetramers identified T cells specific for mycobacterial lipid GMM. Points from the study as a whole: Low-affinity CD1B-GMM tetramer-binding T cells may have been missed.

Here immunoSEQ multiplex PCR was the method, and the copy in TCRdb shows in-frame clones only, minus some. In the table there are 85,000 to 90,000 clones, under 95% of which are singletons. Cells were sorted from thawed PBMC rested overnight and stained with GMM-loaded CD1B tetramer, viability dye and anti-CD3. CD1B tetramers were loaded with Rhodococcus equi-derived C32 glucose monomycolate. Approximately 110,000 tetramer-negative cells were sorted from each donor. The sequenced sample consisted of CD1b-GMM tetramer-negative cells sorted from PBMCs. This TCR was sampled from an adult woman with latent tuberculosis.

CDR3 in DNA: TGCGCCAGCAGTCAACGAAAAATACAACGAAAAACCCGTGTAAAGTCCTACAATGAGCAGTTCTTC. It is translated as CASSQRKIQRKTRVKSYNEQFF. The chain joins TRBV23-1 to TRBJ2-1; no clear D. TRBV23-1 is annotated as an ORF whose role is uncertain. V lost 2 bases to trimming and J lost 1 base, with 30 bases between them. The CDR3 consists of 22 residues.